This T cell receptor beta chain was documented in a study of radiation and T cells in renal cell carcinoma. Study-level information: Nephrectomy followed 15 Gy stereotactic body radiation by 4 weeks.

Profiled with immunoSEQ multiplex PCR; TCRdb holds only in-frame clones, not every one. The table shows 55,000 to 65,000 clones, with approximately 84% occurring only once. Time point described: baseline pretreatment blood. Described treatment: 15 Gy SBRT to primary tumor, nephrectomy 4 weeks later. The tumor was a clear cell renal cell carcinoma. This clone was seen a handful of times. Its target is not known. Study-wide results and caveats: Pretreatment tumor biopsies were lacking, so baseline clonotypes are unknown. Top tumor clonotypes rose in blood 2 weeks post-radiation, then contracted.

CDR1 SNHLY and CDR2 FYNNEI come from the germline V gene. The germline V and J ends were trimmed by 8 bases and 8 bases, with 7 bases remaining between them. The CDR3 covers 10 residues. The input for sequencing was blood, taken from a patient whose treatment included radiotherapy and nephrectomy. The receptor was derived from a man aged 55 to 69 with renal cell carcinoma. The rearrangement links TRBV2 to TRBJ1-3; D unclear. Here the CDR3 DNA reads TGTGCCAGCGGACTGGACACCATATATTTT. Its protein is CASGLDTIYF. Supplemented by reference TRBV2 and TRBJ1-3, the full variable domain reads EPEVTQTPSHQVTQMGQEVILRCVPISNHLYFYWYRQILGQKVEFLVSFYNNEISEKSEIFDDQFSVERPDGSNFTLKIRSTKLEDSAMYFCASGLDTIYFGEGSWLTVV.